This T cell receptor (beta chain) stems from a study of blood T cell repertoires in COVID-19. Study details: The United States, Italy and Spain provided the acute and convalescent COVID-19 samples. PBMCs, B-cell-depleted T cells, or T cells provided the cDNA or gDNA that made up the material.

The CDR3 extends over 17 amino acids. With V trimmed by 3 bases and J by 1 base, 7 bases remained unmatched. CDR1 is MNHNS, CDR2 SASEGT, per germline. Assay: immunoSEQ multiplex PCR; the TCRdb copy retains only in-frame clones and omits some. Here the sample spans around 130,000 clones, around 89% being singletons. This TCR was recovered from a man in his sixties or seventies with active or convalescent COVID-19. Input material: peripheral blood. The chain joins TRBV6-1 to TRBJ2-3; 10 bases line up with TRBD2. This chain's CDR3 is CASSDRAGGTGTDTQYF. For the CDR3, the DNA is TGTGCCAGCAGTGATAGAGCGGGAGGGACGGGCACAGATACGCAGTATTTT.